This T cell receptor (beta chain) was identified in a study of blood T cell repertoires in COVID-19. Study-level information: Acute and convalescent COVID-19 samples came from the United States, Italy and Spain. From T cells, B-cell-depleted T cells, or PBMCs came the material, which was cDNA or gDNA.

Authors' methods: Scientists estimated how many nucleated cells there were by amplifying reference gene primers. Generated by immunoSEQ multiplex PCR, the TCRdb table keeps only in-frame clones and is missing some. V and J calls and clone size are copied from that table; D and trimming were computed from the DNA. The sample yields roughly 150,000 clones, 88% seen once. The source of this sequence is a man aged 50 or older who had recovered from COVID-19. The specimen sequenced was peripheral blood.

The CDR3 sequence: CASSLASTAGTEAFF. The CDR3 coding sequence is TGTGCCAGCAGCTTAGCGTCAACAGCCGGCACTGAAGCTTTCTTT. J is TRBJ1-1 and V is TRBV7-2; D not resolved. Deletions cut 0 bases from V and 4 bases from J, with 12 bases between. CDR1 SGHTA and CDR2 FQGNSA come from the germline V gene. The CDR3 consists of 15 residues.